One sample yielded the 7 T cell receptor beta chains listed below, sequenced in a study of blood T cell repertoires in COVID-19. TCRdb's table, derived via immunoSEQ multiplex PCR, lists solely in-frame clones and lacks some. The sample includes 200,000 to 250,000 clones, roughly 77% of them seen just once. The sequenced sample consisted of PBMCs or T cells enriched from blood (not recorded which). Receptor source: a middle-aged man who had recovered from COVID-19.

This clone was seen a single time. This rearrangement joins TRBV29-1 to TRBJ1-5, with D possibly being TRBD1 (6 bases). Trimming took off 2 bases at V and 7 bases at J, with 15 bases between the two ends. CDR1 and CDR2 from the germline V gene are SQVTM and ANQGSEA. This CDR3 has 14 amino acids. CDR3 in amino acids: CSVETGHGGQPQHF. The CDR3 coding sequence is TGCAGCGTTGAAACGGGACACGGTGGGCAGCCCCAGCATTTT.

CDR3 nucleotide sequence: TGTGCCAGCTCACCACCGTTTCCCCAGAATGAGCAGTTCTTC. Amino acid sequence: CASSPPFPQNEQFF. This rearrangement joins TRBV18 to TRBJ2-1; D remains ambiguous. The V gene lost 0 bases and the J gene lost 7 bases, with 10 bases spanning the gap. The germline V gene encodes CDR1 KGHSH and CDR2 LQKENI. The CDR3 runs to 14 residues.

This rearrangement joins TRBV7-9 to TRBJ1-2; D is possibly TRBD1 (5 bases). Germline V CDR1 and CDR2: SEHNR, FQNEAQ (reference sequence). This CDR3 contains 13 residues. The ends were cut back, 5 bases at V and 3 bases at J, with 10 bases in the middle. CDR3 sequence: CASSSGTDYGYTF. The CDR3 bases are TGTGCCAGCAGCAGCGGGACGGACTATGGCTACACCTTC.

The chain's CDR3 is CASSGNYEQYF. Written as DNA, the CDR3 is TGTGCCAGCAGCGGCAACTACGAGCAGTACTTC. The chain links TRBV7-9 to TRBJ2-7, with D unclear. Germline V gene data show CDR1 as SEHNR and CDR2 as FQNEAQ (reference sequence). Deletions cut 5 bases from V and 3 bases from J, with 5 bases between. The CDR3 length is 11 residues. The variable domain in full, completed from reference TRBV7-9 and TRBJ2-7, reads DTGVSQNPRHKITKRGQNVTFRCDPISEHNRLYWYRQTLGQGPEFLTYFQNEAQLEKSRLLSDRFSAERPKGSFSTLEIQRTEQGDSAMYLCASSGNYEQYFGPGTRLTVT.

The CDR3 loop reads CASSPPYKGSNEQFF. As DNA, the CDR3 is TGTGCCAGCAGCCCCCCGTATAAAGGGAGCAATGAGCAGTTCTTC. This chain uses TRBV7-3 with TRBJ2-1; perhaps TRBD2 as D (5 bases). V was trimmed by 5 bases and J by 6 bases, leaving 17 bases between them. Germline V gene sequence: CDR1 SGHTA, CDR2 FQGTGA. The CDR3 loop spans 15 amino acids.

The chain employs TRBV13 and TRBJ2-5; perhaps TRBD2 as D (6 bases). This CDR3 has 18 residues. Germline CDR1 PRHDT, CDR2 FYEKMQ (reference sequence). Deletions cut 3 bases from V and 6 bases from J, with 26 bases between. CDR3 loop: CASSLINPGLPLGKTQYF. The CDR3 region has the DNA TGTGCCAGCAGCTTGATAAACCCGGGACTGCCGCTGGGGAAGACCCAGTACTTC.

This clone came up a few times. V is TRBV7-6 and J is TRBJ1-1, with TRBD1 matching over 9 bases. Losses at the gene ends were 3 bases for V and 4 bases for J; bases not matched to a gene: 6. CDR3 length equals 15 residues. Germline V gives CDR1 SGHVS, CDR2 FNYEAQ. This CDR3 is CASSLAGTGSTEAFF. In DNA, the CDR3 is TGTGCCAGCAGCTTGGCGGGGACAGGGAGCACTGAAGCTTTCTTT.